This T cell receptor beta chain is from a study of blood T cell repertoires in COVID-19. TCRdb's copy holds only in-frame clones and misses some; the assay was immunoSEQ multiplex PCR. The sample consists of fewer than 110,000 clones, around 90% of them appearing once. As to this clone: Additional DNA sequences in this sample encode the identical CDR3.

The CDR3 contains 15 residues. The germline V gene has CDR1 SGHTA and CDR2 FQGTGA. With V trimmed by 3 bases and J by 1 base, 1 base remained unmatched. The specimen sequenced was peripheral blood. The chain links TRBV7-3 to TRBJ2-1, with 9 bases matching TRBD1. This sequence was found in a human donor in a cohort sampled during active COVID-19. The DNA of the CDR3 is TGTGCCAGCAGCTTCGGACAGGGGTCCTACAATGAGCAGTTCTTC. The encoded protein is CASSFGQGSYNEQFF. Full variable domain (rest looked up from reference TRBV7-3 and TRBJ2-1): GAGVSQTPSNKVTEKGKYVELRCDPISGHTALYWYRQSLGQGPEFLIYFQGTGAADDSGLPNDRFFAVRPEGSVSTLKIQRTERGDSAVYLCASSFGQGSYNEQFFGPGTRLTVL.